This TCR beta chain emerged from a study of T cell repertoires in cytomegalovirus infection. Study-level information: CMV infection together with matching HLA type was indicated by public TCR beta signatures.

General study results and limits: Dominant in the ex vivo response were TCR beta clonotypes restricted by HLA-C and specific for CMV. Cumulated frequencies of public TCR beta families served to identify carriers of CMV plus the relevant HLA.

One entry per CDR3 protein results from TCRdb running MiXCR on the reads. The table has some 600,000 distinct CDR3 sequences, around 24% seen once. Regarding this clonotype: Its antigen remains unidentified. A much larger clonotype is one base distant, so this may be a read error.

In germline, CDR1 is SGHTA, CDR2 FQGNSA. The CDR3 is 16 amino acids. V lost 8 bases and J 0 bases, leaving 18 bases between the germline ends. The receptor comes from a human donor in good health (CMV status not recorded). Some clones in this sample may be carry-over from other donors' samples. Sequencing input: CD8+ T cells from PBMCs. J is TRBJ2-3 and V is TRBV7-2, with D possibly matching TRBD1 (5 bases). The DNA for the CDR3 is TGTGCCAGCGTGACATGGTGGGGCCCGAGCACAGATACGCAGTATTTT. Encoded protein: CASVTWWGPSTDTQYF.